This TCR beta chain was identified in a study of prognosis after radiotherapy for stage I lung cancer. This clonotype appeared many times. CDR1 is SEHNR and CDR2 is FQNEAQ in the germline V gene (reference sequence). The V and J ends lost 5 bases and 2 bases, in that order; junction bases with no gene match: 4. The CDR3 loop spans 15 amino acids. Two rounds of multiplex PCR amplified TCR beta CDR3 from genomic DNA. Gene-specific primers for each TRBV and TRBJ gene drove first-round PCR. MiXCR, run by TCRdb on the multiplex PCR reads, gives a single entry per CDR3 protein. The table includes 50,000 to 75,000 distinct CDR3 sequences, about a quarter detected once.

The specimen comprised PBMCs, sampled before or after stereotactic body radiation therapy (not recorded which). The genes are TRBV7-9 and TRBJ2-5; 11 nucleotides line up with TRBD1. The sequence derives from a donor over 45 with non-small cell lung cancer. CDR3 loop: CASSPRDRGQETQYF. The CDR3 bases are TGTGCCAGCAGCCCCCGGGACAGGGGGCAAGAGACCCAGTACTTC.